A single sample gave rise to the 11 T cell receptor beta chains below, sequenced in a study of cytomegalovirus exposure and HLA in healthy donors. Use of 60 Vbeta and 13 Jbeta primers characterized the PCR. TCRdb's copy holds only in-frame clones and misses some; the assay was immunoSEQ multiplex PCR. The sample has approximately 90,000 clones; over 60% are singletons. Source material: PBMCs. The source of these receptors is a man aged 30 to 39 in good health and CMV-seronegative.

V and J are TRBV4-2 and TRBJ2-4; tentative D call: TRBD1 (6 bases). With 4 bases removed from V and 0 bases from J, the gap between germline ends came to 25 bases. The CDR3 has 20 residues. Germline CDR1 LGHNA, CDR2 YNFKEQ. In DNA, the CDR3 is TGTGCCAGCAGCCCGATCTTACGAAAAACAGGGCCCCTAGCCAAAAACATTCAGTACTTC. Protein sequence: CASSPILRKTGPLAKNIQYF.

This clone has more than one count but fewer than ten. This chain links TRBV19 with TRBJ1-2, with TRBD1 identical over 8 bases. Germline V CDR1 and CDR2: LNHDA, SQIVND (reference sequence). With V trimmed by 5 bases and J by 8 bases, 13 bases remained unmatched. This CDR3 contains 15 residues. The CDR3 loop is CASSPPQGAYKGYTF. The CDR3 DNA reads as TGTGCCAGTAGTCCCCCCCAGGGGGCGTATAAGGGCTACACCTTC.

The V call is TRBV6-6, the J call TRBJ2-3, with 7 bases aligning to TRBD1. V shed 6 bases and J 2 bases; nucleotides not matched to a gene: 11. This CDR3 has 16 residues. Germline assignment: CDR1 MNHNY and CDR2 SVGAGI (reference sequence). Written as DNA, the CDR3 is TGTGCCAGCAGACCCAGGGGACAGATAAACACAGATACGCAGTATTTT. As protein: CASRPRGQINTDTQYF.

This chain joins TRBV18 and TRBJ1-3, with D hard to call. CDR3 length equals 16 residues. Trimming took 2 bases from V and 0 from J, leaving 11 bases between them. Germline values: CDR1 KGHSH, CDR2 LQKENI. The CDR3 sequence is CASSPAPRFSGNTIYF. In nucleotides, the CDR3 is TGTGCCAGCTCACCAGCACCGCGCTTCTCTGGAAACACCATATATTTT.

This clone was seen a few times. In DNA form, the CDR3 reads TGTGCCAGCAGTACTCGGGGGGCCGCCTACGAGCAGTACTTC. Its protein is CASSTRGAAYEQYF. The chain combines TRBV6-1 with TRBJ2-7, with a tentative D call TRBD2 (7 bases). The CDR3 length is 14 residues. Germline lookup yields CDR1 MNHNS and CDR2 SASEGT. V shed 5 bases and J shed 2 bases, with 13 bases lying between them.

This clone was recorded once. The V call is TRBV5-1, the J call TRBJ1-2; D gene uncertain. The CDR3 is 13 amino acids. The V end lost 2 bases, the J end lost 5 bases, and 10 bases lay between the germline ends. The V gene's germline CDR1 is SGHRS and CDR2 YFSETQ. CDR3 residues: CASSFRPGYGYTF. The CDR3 DNA follows: TGCGCCAGCAGCTTCAGGCCAGGATATGGCTACACCTTC.

This chain connects TRBV11-2 to TRBJ2-5; 10 nucleotides match TRBD1. The CDR3 length is 15 residues. V lost 5 bases to trimming and J lost 4 bases; unmatched junction nucleotides: 7. Germline CDR1 and CDR2: SGHAT and FQNNGV. Here the CDR3 DNA reads TGTGCCAGCAGCATCAGAGGACAGGGGGTAGAGACCCAGTACTTC. It is translated as CASSIRGQGVETQYF.

This chain links TRBV11-3 with TRBJ2-3; 16 positions match TRBD2. The junction had 10 bases not matched to a gene; V was cut back by 5 bases and J by 2 bases. The germline CDR1 and CDR2 sequences are SGHNT and YENEEA. The CDR3 covers 19 residues. Here the CDR3 reads CASSAGLAGGPITTDTQYF. CDR3 nucleotide sequence: TGTGCCAGCAGCGCGGGACTAGCGGGAGGGCCGATTACCACAGATACGCAGTATTTT. Filled out from reference TRBV11-3 and TRBJ2-3, the complete variable domain reads EAGVVQSPRYKIIEKKQPVAFWCNPISGHNTLYWYLQNLGQGPELLIRYENEEAVDDSQLPKDRFSAERLKGVDSTLKIQPAELGDSAVYLCASSAGLAGGPITTDTQYFGPGTRLTVL.

J is TRBJ2-7 and V is TRBV10-3; 10 bases fit TRBD1. CDR1 and CDR2 from the germline V gene are ENHRY and SYGVKD. The CDR3 consists of 14 residues. V dropped 6 bases and J dropped 5; count of bases not matched to a gene: 7. CDR3 in amino acids: CAISPGQGNHEQYF. DNA for the CDR3: TGTGCCATCAGCCCGGGACAGGGGAACCACGAGCAGTACTTC.

The V call is TRBV6-1, the J call TRBJ1-2; maybe TRBD1 (6 bases). The ends were cut back, 4 bases at V and 4 bases at J, with 10 bases in the middle. The CDR3 is 13 residues long. Germline loops: CDR1 MNHNS, CDR2 SASEGT. For the CDR3, the DNA is TGTGCCAGCAGTGTGACAGGACCCTATGGCTACACCTTC. As protein: CASSVTGPYGYTF.

The V call is TRBV4-1, the J call TRBJ1-1, with no clear D. Germline lookup yields CDR1 MGHRA and CDR2 YSYEKL. The CDR3 extends over 14 amino acids. With 1 base removed from V and 3 bases from J, the gap between germline ends came to 9 bases. This CDR3 reads CASSQVPRYTEAFF. CDR3 coding DNA: TGCGCCAGCAGCCAAGTTCCCAGGTACACTGAAGCTTTCTTT.